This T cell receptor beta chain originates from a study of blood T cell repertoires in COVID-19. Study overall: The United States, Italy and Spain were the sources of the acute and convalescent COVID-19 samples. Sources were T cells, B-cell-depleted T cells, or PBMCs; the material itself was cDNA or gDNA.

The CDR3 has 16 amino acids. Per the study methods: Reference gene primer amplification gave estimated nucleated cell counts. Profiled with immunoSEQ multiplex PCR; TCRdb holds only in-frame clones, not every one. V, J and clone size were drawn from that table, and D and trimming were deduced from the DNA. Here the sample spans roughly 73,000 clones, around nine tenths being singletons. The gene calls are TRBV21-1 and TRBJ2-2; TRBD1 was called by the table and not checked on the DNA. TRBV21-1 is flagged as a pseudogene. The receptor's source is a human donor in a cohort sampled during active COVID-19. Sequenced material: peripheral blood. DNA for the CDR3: TGTGCCAGCAGCAGAAGGACAGGGCGGAACACCGGGGAGCTGTTTTTT. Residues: CASSRRTGRNTGELFF.